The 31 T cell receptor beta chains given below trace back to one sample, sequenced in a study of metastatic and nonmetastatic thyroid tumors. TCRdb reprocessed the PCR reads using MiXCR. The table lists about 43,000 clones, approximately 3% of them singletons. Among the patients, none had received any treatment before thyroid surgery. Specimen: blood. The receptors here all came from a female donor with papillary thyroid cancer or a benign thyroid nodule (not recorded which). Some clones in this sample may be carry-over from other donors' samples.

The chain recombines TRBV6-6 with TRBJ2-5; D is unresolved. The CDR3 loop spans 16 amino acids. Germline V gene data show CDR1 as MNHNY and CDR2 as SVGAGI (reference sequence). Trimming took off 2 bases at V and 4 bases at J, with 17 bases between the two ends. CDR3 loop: CASSYGSPAEGETQYF. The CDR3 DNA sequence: TGTGCCAGCAGTTACGGGTCTCCGGCGGAAGGAGAGACCCAGTACTTC.

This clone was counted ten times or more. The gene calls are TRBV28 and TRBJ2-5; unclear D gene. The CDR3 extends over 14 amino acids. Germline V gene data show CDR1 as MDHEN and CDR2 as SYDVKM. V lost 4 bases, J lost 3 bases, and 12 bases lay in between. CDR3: CASSWNGQKETQYF. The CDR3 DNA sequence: TGTGCCAGCAGTTGGAACGGGCAAAAAGAGACCCAGTACTTC.

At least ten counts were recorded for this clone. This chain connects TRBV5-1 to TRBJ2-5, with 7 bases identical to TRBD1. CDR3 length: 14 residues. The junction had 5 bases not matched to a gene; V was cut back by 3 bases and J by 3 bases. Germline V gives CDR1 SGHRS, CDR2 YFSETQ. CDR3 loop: CASSSRQGKETQYF. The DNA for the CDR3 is TGCGCCAGCAGCTCCCGACAGGGAAAAGAGACCCAGTACTTC. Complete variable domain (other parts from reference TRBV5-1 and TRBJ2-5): KAGVTQTPRYLIKTRGQQVTLSCSPISGHRSVSWYQQTPGQGLQFLFEYFSETQRNKGNFPGRFSGRQFSNSRSEMNVSTLELGDSALYLCASSSRQGKETQYFGPGTRLLVL.

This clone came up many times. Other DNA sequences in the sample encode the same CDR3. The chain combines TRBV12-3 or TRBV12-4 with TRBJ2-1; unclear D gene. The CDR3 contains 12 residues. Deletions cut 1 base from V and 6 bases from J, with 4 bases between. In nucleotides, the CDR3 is TGTGCCAGCAGTTTAGGCTCCAATGAGCAGTTCTTC. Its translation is CASSLGSNEQFF.

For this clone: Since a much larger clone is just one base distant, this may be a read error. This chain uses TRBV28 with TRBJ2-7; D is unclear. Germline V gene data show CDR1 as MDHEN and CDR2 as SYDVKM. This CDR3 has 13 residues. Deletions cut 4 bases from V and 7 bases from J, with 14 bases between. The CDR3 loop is CASSSNPGDEQYF. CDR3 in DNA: TGTGCCAGCAGTTCAAATCCTGGGGATGAGCAGTACTTC.

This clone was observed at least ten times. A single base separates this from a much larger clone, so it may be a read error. In DNA, the CDR3 is TGTGCCAGCAGTTTTACCACAGGGTCATCCCTCTACGAGCGGTACTTC. It yields the protein CASSFTTGSSLYERYF. The chain has TRBV6-9 and TRBJ2-7; tentative D call: TRBD1 (6 bases). The CDR3 sequence is 16 residues long. Germline CDR1 MNHGY, CDR2 SVAAGI.

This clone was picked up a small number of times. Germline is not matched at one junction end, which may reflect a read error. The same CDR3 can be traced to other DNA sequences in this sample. The CDR3: CASSPVQGTTQYF. The CDR3 bases are TGTGCCAGCAGCCCGGTTCAGGGGACTACGCAGTATTTC. V gene TRBV7-3 combines with J gene TRBJ2-3, with D maybe TRBD2 (7 bases). Germline V lookup: CDR1 SGHTA, CDR2 FQGTGA. This CDR3 spans 13 amino acids. The whole variable domain, filled in from reference TRBV7-3 and TRBJ2-3, reads GAGVSQTPSNKVTEKGKYVELRCDPISGHTALYWYRQSLGQGPEFLIYFQGTGAADDSGLPNDRFFAVRPEGSVSTLKIQRTERGDSAVYLCASSPVQGTTQYFGPGTRLTVL.

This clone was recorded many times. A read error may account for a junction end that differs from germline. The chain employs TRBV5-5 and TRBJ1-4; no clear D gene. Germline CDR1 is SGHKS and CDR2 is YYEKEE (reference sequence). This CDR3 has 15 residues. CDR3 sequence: CASSLLGGSGEKPFF. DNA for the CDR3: TGTGCCAGCAGCCTTCTCGGCGGAAGCGGGGAAAAACCGTTTTTT.

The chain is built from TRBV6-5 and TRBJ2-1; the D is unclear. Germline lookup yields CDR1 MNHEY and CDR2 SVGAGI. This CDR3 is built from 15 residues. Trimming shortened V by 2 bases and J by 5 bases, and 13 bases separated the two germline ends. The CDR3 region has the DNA TGTGCCAGCAGTTACCCATCTTGGCGCGACAATGAGCAGTTCTTC. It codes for CASSYPSWRDNEQFF.

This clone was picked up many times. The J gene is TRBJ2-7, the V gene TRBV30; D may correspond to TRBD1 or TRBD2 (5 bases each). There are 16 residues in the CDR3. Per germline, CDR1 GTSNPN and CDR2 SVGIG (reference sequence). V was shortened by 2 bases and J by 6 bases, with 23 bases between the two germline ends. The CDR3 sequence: CAWSSWGTAEVVEQYF. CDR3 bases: TGTGCCTGGAGTTCTTGGGGGACGGCCGAGGTAGTCGAGCAGTACTTC.

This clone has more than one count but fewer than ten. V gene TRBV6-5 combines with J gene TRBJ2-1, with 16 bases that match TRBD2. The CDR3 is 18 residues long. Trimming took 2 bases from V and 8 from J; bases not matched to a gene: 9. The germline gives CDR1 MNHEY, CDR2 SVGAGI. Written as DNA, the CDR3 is TGTGCCAGCAGTTACAGGGGGACTAGCGGGAGGGCCGTCGATGAGCAGTTCTTC. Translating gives CASSYRGTSGRAVDEQFF.

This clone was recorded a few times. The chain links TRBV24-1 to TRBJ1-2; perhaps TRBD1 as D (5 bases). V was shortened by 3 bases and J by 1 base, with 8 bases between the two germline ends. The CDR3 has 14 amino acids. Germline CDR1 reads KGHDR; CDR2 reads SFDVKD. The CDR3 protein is CATSDGDGNYGYTF. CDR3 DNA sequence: TGTGCCACCAGTGATGGGGACGGTAACTATGGCTACACCTTC.

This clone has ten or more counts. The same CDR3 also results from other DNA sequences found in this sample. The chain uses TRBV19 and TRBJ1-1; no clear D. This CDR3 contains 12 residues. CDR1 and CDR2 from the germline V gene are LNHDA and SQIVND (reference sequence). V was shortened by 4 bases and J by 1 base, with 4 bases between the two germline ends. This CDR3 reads CASSTQNTEAFF. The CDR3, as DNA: TGTGCCAGTAGTACTCAGAACACTGAAGCTTTCTTT.

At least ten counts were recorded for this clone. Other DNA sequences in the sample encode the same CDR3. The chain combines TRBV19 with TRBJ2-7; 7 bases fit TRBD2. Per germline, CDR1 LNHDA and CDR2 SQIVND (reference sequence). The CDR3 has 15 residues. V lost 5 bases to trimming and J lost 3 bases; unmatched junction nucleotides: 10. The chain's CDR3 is CASSPKAGLGYEQYF. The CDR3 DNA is TGTGCCAGTAGTCCAAAAGCGGGATTGGGCTACGAGCAGTACTTC.

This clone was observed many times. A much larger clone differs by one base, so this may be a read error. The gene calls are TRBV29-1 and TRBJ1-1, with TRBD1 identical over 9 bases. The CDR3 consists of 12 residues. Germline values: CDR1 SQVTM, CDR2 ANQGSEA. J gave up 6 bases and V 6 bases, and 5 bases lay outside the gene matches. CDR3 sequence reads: CSVTGGEAEAFF. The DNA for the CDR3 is TGCAGCGTGACAGGGGGAGAAGCTGAAGCTTTCTTT.

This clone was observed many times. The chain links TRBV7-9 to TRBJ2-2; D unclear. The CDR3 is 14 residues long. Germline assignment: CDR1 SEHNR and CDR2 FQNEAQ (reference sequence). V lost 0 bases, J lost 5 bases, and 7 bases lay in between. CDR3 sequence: CASSLAGSTGELFF. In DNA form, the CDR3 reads TGTGCCAGCAGCTTAGCAGGATCAACCGGGGAGCTGTTTTTT. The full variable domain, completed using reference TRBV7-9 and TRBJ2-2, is DTGVSQNPRHKITKRGQNVTFRCDPISEHNRLYWYRQTLGQGPEFLTYFQNEAQLEKSRLLSDRFSAERPKGSFSTLEIQRTEQGDSAMYLCASSLAGSTGELFFGEGSRLTVL.

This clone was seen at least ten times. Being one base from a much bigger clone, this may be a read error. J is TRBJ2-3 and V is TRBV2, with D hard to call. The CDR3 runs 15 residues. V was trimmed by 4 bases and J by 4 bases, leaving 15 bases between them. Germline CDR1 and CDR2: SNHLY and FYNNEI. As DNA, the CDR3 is TGTGCCAGCAGTGTGGGTAGCAGGCTAGCAGATACGCAGTATTTT. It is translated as CASSVGSRLADTQYF.

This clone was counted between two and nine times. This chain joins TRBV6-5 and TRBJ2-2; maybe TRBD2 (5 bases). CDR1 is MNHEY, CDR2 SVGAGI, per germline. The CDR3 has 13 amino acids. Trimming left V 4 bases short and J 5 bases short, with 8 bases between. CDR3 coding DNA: TGTGCCAGCAGTTCACCGGGGACCGGGGAGCTGTTTTTT. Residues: CASSSPGTGELFF.

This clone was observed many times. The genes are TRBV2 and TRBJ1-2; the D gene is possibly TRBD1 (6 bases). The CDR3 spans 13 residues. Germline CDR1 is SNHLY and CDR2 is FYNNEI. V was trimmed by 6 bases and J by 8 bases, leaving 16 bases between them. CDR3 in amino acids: CASRKDLQGGYTF. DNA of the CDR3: TGTGCCAGCAGAAAAGACCTACAGGGAGGCTACACCTTC.

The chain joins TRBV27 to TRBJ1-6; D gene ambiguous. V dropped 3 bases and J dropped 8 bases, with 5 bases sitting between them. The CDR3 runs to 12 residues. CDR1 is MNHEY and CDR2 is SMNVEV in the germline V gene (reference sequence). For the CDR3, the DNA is TGTGCCAGCAGTTTCCTGGATTCACCCCTCCACTTT. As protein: CASSFLDSPLHF.

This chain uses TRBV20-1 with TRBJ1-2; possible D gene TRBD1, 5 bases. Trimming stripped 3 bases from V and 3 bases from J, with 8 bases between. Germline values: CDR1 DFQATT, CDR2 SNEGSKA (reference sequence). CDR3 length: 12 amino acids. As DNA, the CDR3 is TGCAGTGCTAGGATCAGGGACTATGGCTACACCTTC. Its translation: CSARIRDYGYTF.

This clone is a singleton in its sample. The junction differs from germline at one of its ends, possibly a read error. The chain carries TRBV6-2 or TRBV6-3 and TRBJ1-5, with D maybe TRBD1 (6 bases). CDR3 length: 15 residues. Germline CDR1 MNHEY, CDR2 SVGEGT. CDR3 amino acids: CASSYPTGYNQRQHF. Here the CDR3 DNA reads TGTGCCAGCAGTTACCCTACAGGGTACAATCAGCGCCAGCATTTT.

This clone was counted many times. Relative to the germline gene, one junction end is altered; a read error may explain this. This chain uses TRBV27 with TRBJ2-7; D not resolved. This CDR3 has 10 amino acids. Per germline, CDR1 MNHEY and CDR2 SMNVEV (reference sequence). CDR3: CASTLGEQYF. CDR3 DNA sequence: TGTGCCAGCACTTTAGGCGAGCAGTACTTC.

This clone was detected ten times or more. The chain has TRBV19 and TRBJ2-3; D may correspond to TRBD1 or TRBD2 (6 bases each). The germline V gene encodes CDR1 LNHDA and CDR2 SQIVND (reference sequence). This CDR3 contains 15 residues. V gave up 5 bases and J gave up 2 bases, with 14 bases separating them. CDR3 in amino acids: CASSWRPGATDTQYF. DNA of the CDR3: TGTGCCAGTAGTTGGAGGCCGGGGGCCACAGATACGCAGTATTTT. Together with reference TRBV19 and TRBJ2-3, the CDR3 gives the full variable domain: DGGITQSPKYLFRKEGQNVTLSCEQNLNHDAMYWYRQDPGQGLRLIYYSQIVNDFQKGDIAEGYSVSREKKESFPLTVTSAQKNPTAFYLCASSWRPGATDTQYFGPGTRLTVL.

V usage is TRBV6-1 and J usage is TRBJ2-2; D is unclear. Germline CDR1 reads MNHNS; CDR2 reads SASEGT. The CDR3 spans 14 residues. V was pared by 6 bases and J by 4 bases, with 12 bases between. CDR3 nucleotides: TGTGCCAGCAGGCCCTCCTGGGGCACCGGGGAGCTGTTTTTT. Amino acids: CASRPSWGTGELFF.

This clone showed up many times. Written as DNA, the CDR3 is TGCGCCAGCAGCTATCGGGACTCTCCAACAGATACGCAGTATTTT. It is translated as CASSYRDSPTDTQYF. The gene calls are TRBV5-1 and TRBJ2-3; D might be TRBD2 (6 bases). Germline V CDR1 and CDR2: SGHRS, YFSETQ. V was shortened by 3 bases and J by 3 bases, with 14 bases between the two germline ends. The CDR3 extends over 15 amino acids.

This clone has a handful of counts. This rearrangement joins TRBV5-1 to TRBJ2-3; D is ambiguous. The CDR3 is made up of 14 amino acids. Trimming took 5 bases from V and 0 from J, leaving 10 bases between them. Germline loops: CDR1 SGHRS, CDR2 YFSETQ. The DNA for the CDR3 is TGCGCCAGCAGTAGAGGATATAGCACAGATACGCAGTATTTT. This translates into CASSRGYSTDTQYF.

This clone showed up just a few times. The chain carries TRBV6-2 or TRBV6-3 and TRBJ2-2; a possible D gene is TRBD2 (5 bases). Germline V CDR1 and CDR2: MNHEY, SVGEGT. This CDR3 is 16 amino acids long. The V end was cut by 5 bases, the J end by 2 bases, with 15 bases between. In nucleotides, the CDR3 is TGTGCCAGCAGTCCAGCGGACGGCCTAAACACCGGGGAGCTGTTTTTT. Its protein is CASSPADGLNTGELFF.

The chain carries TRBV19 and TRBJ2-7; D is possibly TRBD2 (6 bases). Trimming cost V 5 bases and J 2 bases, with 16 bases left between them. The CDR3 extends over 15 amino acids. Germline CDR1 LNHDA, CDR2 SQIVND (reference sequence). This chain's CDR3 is CASSPGGVSPYEQYF. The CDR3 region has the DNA TGTGCCAGTAGTCCCGGAGGGGTATCCCCCTACGAGCAGTACTTC.

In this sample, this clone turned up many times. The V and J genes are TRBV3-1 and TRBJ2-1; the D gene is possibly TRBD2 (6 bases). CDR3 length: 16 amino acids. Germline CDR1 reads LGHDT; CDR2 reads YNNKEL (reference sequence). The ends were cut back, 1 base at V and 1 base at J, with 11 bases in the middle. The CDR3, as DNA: TGTGCCAGCAGCCAAGTCCGGGGGTTTTCCTACAATGAGCAGTTCTTC. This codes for CASSQVRGFSYNEQFF.

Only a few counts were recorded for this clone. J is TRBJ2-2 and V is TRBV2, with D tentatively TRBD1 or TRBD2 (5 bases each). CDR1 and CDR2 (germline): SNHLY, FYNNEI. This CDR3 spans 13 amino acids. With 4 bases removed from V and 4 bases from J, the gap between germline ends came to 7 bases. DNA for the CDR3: TGTGCCAGCAGTGTGGGGGTCACCGGGGAGCTGTTTTTT. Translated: CASSVGVTGELFF.